This TCR beta chain was sequenced for a study of CD8 T cells in Susac syndrome. The junction had 13 bases not matched to a gene; V was cut back by 9 bases and J by 4 bases. Germline V gene data show CDR1 as MNHEY and CDR2 as SMNVEV (reference sequence). CDR3 length: 15 amino acids. Reverse transcription of roughly 0.45 to 1 ug RNA used random hexamers. TCRdb used MiXCR to reprocess the immunoSEQ multiplex PCR reads, holding one entry per CDR3 protein. The sample records 250,000 to 300,000 distinct CDR3 sequences, approximately 91% being singletons. The chain carries TRBV27 and TRBJ2-5, with 8 bases identical to TRBD2. The sequenced sample was CD8+ T cells from PBMCs. This receptor was identified in a human donor with multiple sclerosis. The DNA of the CDR3 is TGTGCCAGACGGTGGGAGCGGGAGACATTAGAGACCCAGTACTTC. Translating it yields CARRWERETLETQYF.